The 32 T cell receptor beta chains below come from one sample, sequenced in a study of T cells in Graves' hyperthyroidism and ophthalmopathy. TCR beta CDR3 sequences were amplified from RNA transcripts. The HTBI primer set drove a first-round RT-PCR of the TCR CDR3. Each CDR3 protein gets one entry after TCRdb re-called the multiplex PCR reads with MiXCR. The table lists hundreds of thousands of distinct CDR3 sequences, more than 13% of them singletons. Sequencing used blood. Receptor source: a man in his forties or fifties with Graves' ophthalmopathy.

This clonotype appeared a few times. This rearrangement joins TRBV7-3 to TRBJ2-5, with 9 bases identical to TRBD2. CDR1 and CDR2 from the germline V gene are SGHTA and FQGTGA. CDR3 length: 13 residues. Trimming removed 8 bases from V and 3 bases from J; junction bases left unmatched: 4. DNA of the CDR3: TGTGCCAGCGGCCGCGGGGGGGAAGAGACCCAGTACTTC. Amino acid sequence: CASGRGGEETQYF.

The chain combines TRBV19 with TRBJ2-2; D is possibly TRBD2 (7 bases). This CDR3 region has 17 residues. CDR1 LNHDA and CDR2 SQIVND come from the germline V gene (reference sequence). Trimming removed 3 bases at V and 0 bases at J, with 14 bases between. CDR3 DNA sequence: TGTGCCAGTAGTATTAGGGGGGGTTACGCGAACACCGGGGAGCTGTTTTTT. As protein: CASSIRGGYANTGELFF.

This clonotype has a count of ten or more. V is TRBV3-1 and J is TRBJ2-1, with TRBD2 matching over 12 bases. CDR3 length equals 19 residues. Looked up from germline, CDR1 is LGHDT and CDR2 is YNNKEL (reference sequence). Trimming at V came to 0 bases and at J to 1 base, leaving 7 bases not matched to a gene. CDR3 DNA: TGTGCCAGCAGCCAAGATCTAGCGGGAGGGGTCGGATCCTACAATGAGCAGTTCTTC. Translating it yields CASSQDLAGGVGSYNEQFF.

This clonotype was detected many times. V is TRBV3-1 and J is TRBJ2-7, with 8 nucleotides matching TRBD2. Germline lookup yields CDR1 LGHDT and CDR2 YNNKEL (reference sequence). Trimming cost V 4 bases and J 4 bases; bases outside gene matches: 9. This CDR3 is built from 15 residues. The CDR3 sequence is CASSRTSQSGYEQYF. In DNA, the CDR3 is TGTGCCAGCAGCCGGACTAGCCAGAGTGGGTACGAGCAGTACTTC.

This clonotype has at least ten counts. The chain has TRBV2 and TRBJ2-6; unclear D gene. In germline, CDR1 is SNHLY, CDR2 FYNNEI. V was clipped by 8 bases and J by 4 bases, with 6 bases between them. This CDR3 comprises 12 residues. The CDR3 coding sequence is TGTGCCAGCCGAACGGGGGCCAACGTCCTGACTTTC. It codes for CASRTGANVLTF.

This clonotype was seen many times. This rearrangement joins TRBV2 to TRBJ2-1, with D tentatively TRBD2 (5 bases). Germline CDR1 is SNHLY and CDR2 is FYNNEI. This CDR3 contains 14 residues. The V end was cut by 9 bases, the J end by 8 bases, with 20 bases between. The CDR3 reads CASGEASYRDEQFF. CDR3 in DNA: TGTGCCAGTGGAGAGGCTAGCTATCGCGATGAGCAGTTCTTC.

This clonotype was counted ten times or more. The chain combines TRBV20-1 with TRBJ2-3; D gene uncertain. Trimming pared 5 bases from V and 2 bases from J, leaving 8 bases between. The CDR3 extends over 12 amino acids. Germline CDR1 is DFQATT and CDR2 is SNEGSKA (reference sequence). DNA of the CDR3: TGCAGTGCTGACCCCCTCACAGATACGCAGTATTTT. As protein: CSADPLTDTQYF.

V usage is TRBV7-9 and J usage is TRBJ1-1, with a possible D match to TRBD1 (5 bases). The CDR3 consists of 14 residues. Trimming pared 5 bases from V and 7 bases from J, leaving 17 bases between. Germline values: CDR1 SEHNR, CDR2 FQNEAQ (reference sequence). The chain's CDR3 is CASSPLRTLIEAFF. The DNA for the CDR3 is TGTGCCAGCAGCCCCCTCCGGACACTTATTGAAGCTTTCTTT.

This clonotype occurred a few times. The rearrangement links TRBV9 to TRBJ1-6; D is unresolved. Per germline, CDR1 SGDLS and CDR2 YYNGEE. The length of the CDR3 is 16 residues. Trimming pared 0 bases from V and 0 bases from J, leaving 7 bases between. CDR3 nucleotides: TGTGCCAGCAGCGTAGGGGCAGACTCCTATAATTCACCCCTCCACTTT. This translates into CASSVGADSYNSPLHF.

This clonotype was observed at least ten times. The chain uses TRBV11-1 and TRBJ2-5; TRBD2 agrees at 12 bases. After removal of 5 bases from V and 2 bases from J, the junction contained 3 bases not matched to a gene. Germline loops: CDR1 SGHAT, CDR2 FQDESV (reference sequence). The CDR3 contains 15 residues. The DNA for the CDR3 is TGTGCCAGCAGCCCGACTAGCGGGAGTCAAGAGACCCAGTACTTC. The encoded protein is CASSPTSGSQETQYF.

This clonotype showed up many times. This chain joins TRBV5-1 and TRBJ1-1; 12 bases agree with TRBD1. V lost 4 bases to trimming and J lost 5 bases; unmatched junction nucleotides: 12. The CDR3 is 17 amino acids. Germline values: CDR1 SGHRS, CDR2 YFSETQ. CDR3 nucleotides: TGCGCCAGCAGCATGCCCCGGGACAGGGGGCGAGAGACTGAAGCTTTCTTT. Protein product: CASSMPRDRGRETEAFF.

The J gene is TRBJ1-4, the V gene TRBV5-1; TRBD1 is a possible D gene (5 bases). The V end lost 3 bases, the J end lost 0 bases, and 21 bases lay between the germline ends. This CDR3 is built from 19 residues. The germline V gene encodes CDR1 SGHRS and CDR2 YFSETQ. The CDR3 loop reads CASSSAREGHLATNEKLFF. The CDR3 nucleotides read TGCGCCAGCAGCTCAGCCCGCGAGGGGCACCTTGCAACTAATGAAAAACTGTTTTTT.

This clonotype was recorded many times. The chain carries TRBV5-5 and TRBJ2-2; 10 bases line up with TRBD2. This CDR3 has 16 residues. V was pared by 2 bases and J by 1 base, with 2 bases of the junction left unmatched. Germline lookup yields CDR1 SGHKS and CDR2 YYEKEE (reference sequence). In DNA form, the CDR3 reads TGTGCCAGCAGCTTCTTAGCGGGAGGGAACACCGGGGAGCTGTTTTTT. Translated: CASSFLAGGNTGELFF.

This sequence joins TRBV28 and TRBJ1-1, with 8 bases identical to TRBD1. The CDR3 has 14 residues. V lost 1 base, J lost 6 bases, and 4 bases stayed unmatched. In germline, CDR1 is MDHEN, CDR2 SYDVKM. The CDR3 DNA follows: TGTGCCAGCAGTTTATACAGGGGGATTTCTGAAGCTTTCTTT. This translates into CASSLYRGISEAFF.

The rearrangement uses TRBV5-5 and TRBJ2-1, with a tentative D call TRBD1 (5 bases). Trimming left V 1 base short and J 0 bases short, with 8 bases between. Germline loops: CDR1 SGHKS, CDR2 YYEKEE (reference sequence). The length of the CDR3 is 15 residues. CDR3 sequence (DNA): TGTGCCAGCAGCTTGTCTGGGGCCTCCTACAATGAGCAGTTCTTC. The encoded protein is CASSLSGASYNEQFF.

This clonotype came up many times. The DNA for the CDR3 is TGTGCCAGCAGGGAGGGGGTAGCGAACACTGAAGCTTTCTTT. It specifies CASREGVANTEAFF. This chain uses TRBV7-2 with TRBJ1-1; a weak D match, TRBD1 (6 bases). The germline V and J ends were trimmed by 6 bases and 1 base, with 12 bases remaining between them. CDR3 length: 14 amino acids. Germline CDR1 and CDR2: SGHTA and FQGNSA.

This clonotype occurred many times. The chain employs TRBV3-1 and TRBJ2-5; no clear D. The germline V and J ends were trimmed by 3 bases and 0 bases, with 17 bases remaining between them. CDR1 and CDR2 from the germline V gene are LGHDT and YNNKEL (reference sequence). The CDR3 is 17 amino acids. CDR3 in amino acids: CASSHGRGLGYQETQYF. For the CDR3, the DNA is TGTGCCAGCAGCCATGGCCGTGGTTTGGGGTACCAAGAGACCCAGTACTTC.

Comments on this clonotype: Possible read error: a much larger clone is one base away. The CDR3 sequence is CASAGTDTQYF. Written as DNA, the CDR3 is TGCGCCAGCGCAGGCACAGATACGCAGTATTTT. V gene TRBV5-1 combines with J gene TRBJ2-3; D unresolved. The germline V and J ends were trimmed by 7 bases and 1 base, with 4 bases remaining between them. Looked up from germline, CDR1 is SGHRS and CDR2 is YFSETQ. The CDR3 length is 11 residues.

The chain links TRBV11-2 to TRBJ2-3, with D perhaps TRBD1 (6 bases). CDR1 and CDR2 from the germline V gene are SGHAT and FQNNGV. There are 16 residues in the CDR3. Between the trimmed V and J ends, which lost 3 bases and 3 bases, there was a span of 16 bases. CDR3 sequence (DNA): TGTGCCAGCAGCTTGACGCTAACTAGGGGGACAGATACGCAGTATTTT. Amino acid sequence: CASSLTLTRGTDTQYF.

Many counts were recorded for this clonotype. CDR3 in DNA: TGTGCCAGCAGTCGTACAGGGTTCACCGGGGAGCTGTTTTTT. Translating it yields CASSRTGFTGELFF. The J gene is TRBJ2-2, the V gene TRBV27; possibly TRBD1 for D (6 bases). The CDR3 is 14 amino acids. V lost 5 bases and J 4 bases, leaving 11 bases between the germline ends. The germline V gene encodes CDR1 MNHEY and CDR2 SMNVEV (reference sequence).

At least ten counts were recorded for this clonotype. In DNA form, the CDR3 reads TGTGCCAGCAGCTTACTGGGGGTTTCCTACGAGCAGTACTTC. Residues: CASSLLGVSYEQYF. V usage is TRBV7-2 and J usage is TRBJ2-7; the D gene could be TRBD1 or TRBD2 (5 bases each). The CDR3 has 14 amino acids. Germline CDR1 reads SGHTA; CDR2 reads FQGNSA. The germline V and J ends were trimmed by 2 bases and 1 base, with 9 bases remaining between them.

This clonotype occurred many times. The chain has TRBV5-1 and TRBJ2-2; D possibly corresponds to TRBD1 (5 bases). The CDR3 spans 14 residues. Germline CDR1 reads SGHRS; CDR2 reads YFSETQ. The germline V and J ends were trimmed by 4 bases and 2 bases, with 9 bases remaining between them. CDR3 residues: CASSPTDNTGELFF. CDR3 nucleotides: TGCGCCAGCAGCCCGACAGACAACACCGGGGAGCTGTTTTTT.

In its sample, this clonotype was seen once. A much bigger clone sits one base away, suggesting this may be a read error. The chain carries TRBV7-9 and TRBJ2-1; TRBD1 matches at 10 bases. The germline CDR1 and CDR2 sequences are SEHNR and FQNEAQ (reference sequence). Trimming cost V 5 bases and J 10 bases; bases outside gene matches: 5. The CDR3 has 13 amino acids. CDR3 protein: CASSRQGAQEQFF. In DNA, the CDR3 is TGTGCCAGCAGCAGACAGGGGGCTCAAGAGCAGTTCTTC. The full variable domain, its missing parts supplied by reference TRBV7-9 and TRBJ2-1, is DTGVSQNPRHKITKRGQNVTFRCDPISEHNRLYWYRQTLGQGPEFLTYFQNEAQLEKSRLLSDRFSAERPKGSFSTLEIQRTEQGDSAMYLCASSRQGAQEQFFGPGTRLTVL.

Concerning this clonotype itself: At one of its ends the junction is not consistent with the germline gene, which may arise from a read error. V and J are TRBV4-1 and TRBJ2-7, with 14 bases identical to TRBD2. The CDR3 extends over 16 amino acids. CDR1 and CDR2 (germline): MGHRA, YSYEKL. This chain's CDR3 is CAGSLLRTSGRHEQYF. The DNA of the CDR3 is TGCGCCGGCAGCCTACTTCGGACTAGCGGGAGGCATGAGCAGTACTTC.

This clonotype was counted at least ten times. The chain combines TRBV7-9 with TRBJ2-7; TRBD2 aligns across 7 bases. In germline, CDR1 is SEHNR, CDR2 FQNEAQ (reference sequence). The length of the CDR3 is 14 residues. Trimming removed 2 bases from V and 3 bases from J; junction bases left unmatched: 4. Here the CDR3 reads CASSLLGGVYEQYF. DNA for the CDR3: TGTGCCAGCAGCTTATTGGGGGGGGTCTACGAGCAGTACTTC.

This clonotype was detected many times. The chain recombines TRBV11-2 with TRBJ2-1, with 10 bases lining up with TRBD1. CDR3 length: 14 residues. J gave up 9 bases and V 4 bases, and 6 bases lay outside the gene matches. Germline CDR1 and CDR2: SGHAT and FQNNGV. The CDR3 nucleotides are TGTGCCAGCAGCTCCGGGACAGGGGTGTCTGAGCAGTTCTTC. This codes for CASSSGTGVSEQFF.

This clonotype was recorded at least ten times. In DNA form, the CDR3 reads TGTGCCAGCGCTAGCATACGACAGGGGGCGAGGGAGCAGTACTTC. This sequence encodes CASASIRQGAREQYF. The V and J genes are TRBV27 and TRBJ2-7; 10 bases are a match to TRBD1. CDR1 and CDR2 (germline): MNHEY, SMNVEV (reference sequence). The CDR3 extends over 15 amino acids. After removal of 8 bases from V and 7 bases from J, the junction contained 14 bases not matched to a gene.

This clonotype was counted only a few times. The chain joins TRBV7-2 to TRBJ1-4, with unresolved D. The CDR3 is 15 amino acids. The germline V gene encodes CDR1 SGHTA and CDR2 FQGNSA. The V end was cut by 4 bases, the J end by 7 bases, with 16 bases between. The CDR3 protein is CASSSTGRVGEKLFF. Here the CDR3 DNA reads TGTGCCAGCAGCTCTACCGGGAGGGTTGGTGAAAAACTGTTTTTT.

The V gene is TRBV27, the J gene TRBJ2-3, with TRBD2 matching 7 bases. CDR3 size: 13 residues. The germline V gene has CDR1 MNHEY and CDR2 SMNVEV (reference sequence). Unmatched junction bases numbered 4, after V lost 7 bases and J lost 3 bases. CDR3 sequence reads: CASIPGGTDTQYF. The CDR3 DNA is TGTGCCAGCATCCCGGGAGGAACAGATACGCAGTATTTT.

This clonotype was counted at least ten times. The chain carries TRBV3-1 and TRBJ1-1, with 7 bases lining up with TRBD1. Looked up from germline, CDR1 is LGHDT and CDR2 is YNNKEL (reference sequence). The CDR3 sequence is 14 residues long. V lost 3 bases to trimming and J lost 4 bases; unmatched junction nucleotides: 5. CDR3: CASSHGNRGTEAFF. The CDR3 coding sequence is TGTGCCAGCAGCCACGGTAACAGGGGCACTGAAGCTTTCTTT.

The V gene is TRBV25-1, the J gene TRBJ2-7, with unresolved D. The CDR3 runs to 15 residues. The germline gives CDR1 MGHDK, CDR2 SYGVNS. Trimming cost V 0 bases and J 2 bases, with 11 bases left between them. Here the CDR3 reads CASSEYAVAPYEQYF. DNA for the CDR3: TGTGCCAGCAGTGAATATGCGGTGGCCCCCTACGAGCAGTACTTC.

This clonotype occurred a few times. V gene TRBV7-3 combines with J gene TRBJ2-1; 11 nucleotides match TRBD2. Looked up from germline, CDR1 is SGHTA and CDR2 is FQGTGA. The CDR3 extends over 15 amino acids. With V trimmed by 6 bases and J by 4 bases, 5 bases remained unmatched. This CDR3 is CASSTSGSEYNEQFF. CDR3 DNA sequence: TGTGCCAGCAGTACTAGCGGGAGTGAATACAATGAGCAGTTCTTC.